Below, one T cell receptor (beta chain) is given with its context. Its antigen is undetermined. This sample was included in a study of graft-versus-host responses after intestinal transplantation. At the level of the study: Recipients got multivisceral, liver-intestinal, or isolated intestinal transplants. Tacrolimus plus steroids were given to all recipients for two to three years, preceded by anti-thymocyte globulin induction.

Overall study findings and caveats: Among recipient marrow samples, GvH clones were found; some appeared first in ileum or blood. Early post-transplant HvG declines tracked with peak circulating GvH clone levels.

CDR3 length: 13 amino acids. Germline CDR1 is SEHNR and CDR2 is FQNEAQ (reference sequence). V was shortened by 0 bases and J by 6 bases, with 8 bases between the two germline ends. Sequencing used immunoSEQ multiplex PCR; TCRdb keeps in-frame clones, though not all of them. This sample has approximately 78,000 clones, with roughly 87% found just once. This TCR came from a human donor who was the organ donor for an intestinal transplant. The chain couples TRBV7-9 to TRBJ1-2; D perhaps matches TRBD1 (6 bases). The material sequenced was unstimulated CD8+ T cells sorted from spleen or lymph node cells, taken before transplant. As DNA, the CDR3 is TGTGCCAGCAGCTTAGCCGGGGGCGATGGCTACACCTTC. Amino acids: CASSLAGGDGYTF. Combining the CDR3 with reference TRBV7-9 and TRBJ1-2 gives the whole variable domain DTGVSQNPRHKITKRGQNVTFRCDPISEHNRLYWYRQTLGQGPEFLTYFQNEAQLEKSRLLSDRFSAERPKGSFSTLEIQRTEQGDSAMYLCASSLAGGDGYTFGSGTRLTVV.